Listed below are T cell receptor beta chains from one sample, sequenced in a study of blood T cell repertoires in COVID-19. Repertoires were generated with immunoSEQ multiplex PCR, while TCRdb's copy carries only in-frame clones and drops some. Here the sample spans a few hundred thousand clones, roughly 87% being singletons. The material sequenced was PBMCs or T cells enriched from blood (not recorded which). These TCRs come from a woman in her 30s who had recovered from COVID-19. Both conserved end residues are part of each CDR3. The order of the fields is clone size, V gene, J gene, D gene, CDR3 DNA, CDR3 protein. D genes are given only for firm matches. Clone size is stated in some rows and not others, as once, few, many or a class when expanded.

size: once
V: TRBV11-3
J: TRBJ1-6
D: NA
DNA: TGTGCCAGCAGCTTAAGGGGCAGGGTAACCTCACCCCTCCACTTT
CDR3: CASSLRGRVTSPLHF

size: NA
V: TRBV28
J: TRBJ2-7
D: NA
DNA: TGTGCCAGCAGGGTTAGCCGCTCCTACGAGCAGTACTTC
CDR3: CASRVSRSYEQYF

size: NA
V: TRBV28
J: TRBJ1-2
D: TRBD1
DNA: TGTGCCAGCAGTTGGAATCCCGCCGGGACAGGGGCTGGCTACACCTTC
CDR3: CASSWNPAGTGAGYTF

size: NA
V: TRBV6-1
J: TRBJ2-3
D: NA
DNA: TGTGCCAGCAGTGCCGCAGGGGGGCGGGGCACAGATACGCAGTATTTT
CDR3: CASSAAGGRGTDTQYF

size: NA
V: TRBV5-6
J: TRBJ1-2
D: NA
DNA: TGTGCCAGCAGCTTTCGATCCAGGGGACCCAACTCTAACTATGGCTACACCTTC
CDR3: CASSFRSRGPNSNYGYTF

size: few
V: TRBV3-1/TRBV3-2
J: TRBJ2-1
D: TRBD2
DNA: TGTGCCAGCAGCCAAGAAGGTACTAGCGGGAGGACACAGTTCTTC
CDR3: CASSQEGTSGRTQFF

size: once
V: TRBV5-1
J: TRBJ2-3
D: TRBD2
DNA: TGCGCCAGCAGCCCGCGACTAGCGGGGGTTTTAGATACGCAGTATTTT
CDR3: CASSPRLAGVLDTQYF

size: NA
V: TRBV28
J: TRBJ2-7
D: NA
DNA: TGTGCCAGCTTAGCGCTTACCTACGAGCAGTACTTC
CDR3: CASLALTYEQYF

size: NA
V: TRBV4-1
J: TRBJ1-6
D: TRBD1
DNA: TGCGCCAGCAGCCACCCGACAGGGGCGTTGTCAAGTTCACCCCTCCACTTT
CDR3: CASSHPTGALSSSPLHF

size: NA
V: TRBV4-2
J: TRBJ2-4
D: TRBD2
DNA: TGTGCCAGCAGCCCCGATGGGGCGGGACTAGCGACAAACATTCAGTACTTC
CDR3: CASSPDGAGLATNIQYF

size: NA
V: TRBV7-2
J: TRBJ2-1
D: NA
DNA: TGTGCCAGCAGCTTACAGGGTGGGTCCTACAATGAGCAGTTCTTC
CDR3: CASSLQGGSYNEQFF

size: NA
V: TRBV10-3
J: TRBJ2-5
D: TRBD1
DNA: TGTGCCATCAGAGGGACAGGGGTACAAGAGACCCAGTACTTC
CDR3: CAIRGTGVQETQYF

size: NA
V: TRBV6-5
J: TRBJ2-5
D: TRBD1
DNA: TGTGCCAGCAGGAGGGACAGAGAGACCCAGTACTTC
CDR3: CASRRDRETQYF

size: NA
V: TRBV21-1
J: TRBJ2-6
D: NA
DNA: TGTGCCAGCAGCAAAGAACAGGGTAAAGGATCTGGGGCCAACGTCCTGACTTTC
CDR3: CASSKEQGKGSGANVLTF

size: NA
V: TRBV7-2
J: TRBJ2-3
D: NA
DNA: TGTGCCAGCAGCTTCGGGGTTGGGGTGCGCACAGATACGCAGTATTTT
CDR3: CASSFGVGVRTDTQYF

size: NA
V: TRBV19
J: TRBJ2-1
D: TRBD1
DNA: TGTGCCAGTAGTTGGACTGGCGGACAGGGGCCGTTCTTC
CDR3: CASSWTGGQGPFF

size: NA
V: TRBV6-4
J: TRBJ1-1
D: NA
DNA: TGTGCCAGCAGGACCTCCGACGAGGGCTCCCTCCCAGCTTTCTTT
CDR3: CASRTSDEGSLPAFF

size: NA
V: TRBV4-1
J: TRBJ2-2
D: TRBD1
DNA: TGCGCCAGCAGTCGTACCGGGACAGTTATCGGGGAGCTGTTTTTT
CDR3: CASSRTGTVIGELFF

size: NA
V: TRBV6-5
J: TRBJ1-4
D: NA
DNA: TGTGCCAGCAGCCGCGGGGGAGAAAAACTGTTTTTT
CDR3: CASSRGGEKLFF

size: NA
V: TRBV5-1
J: TRBJ1-6
D: TRBD1
DNA: TGCGCCAGCAGCTCGCGACAGGGTCGCAATTCACCCCTCCACTTT
CDR3: CASSSRQGRNSPLHF

size: once
V: TRBV9
J: TRBJ1-2
D: NA
DNA: TGTGCCAGCAGCGTAGAAGGCGGTAACTATGGCTACACCTTC
CDR3: CASSVEGGNYGYTF

size: NA
V: TRBV2
J: TRBJ2-5
D: NA
DNA: TGTGCCAGCAGTTATTTCCGGGGAGAAGGGACCCAGTACTTC
CDR3: CASSYFRGEGTQYF

size: NA
V: TRBV27
J: TRBJ1-2
D: NA
DNA: TGTGCCAGCAGGCTGGATCCGGGAGGTGATGGCTACACCTTC
CDR3: CASRLDPGGDGYTF

size: NA
V: TRBV5-4
J: TRBJ1-1
D: NA
DNA: TGTGCCAGCAGCGCAGGGTTGCCCACTGAAGCTTTCTTT
CDR3: CASSAGLPTEAFF

size: NA
V: TRBV5-1
J: TRBJ2-7
D: TRBD1
DNA: TGCGCCAGCAGCCACCGGGACAGCAACTACGAGCAGTACTTC
CDR3: CASSHRDSNYEQYF

size: NA
V: TRBV3-1/TRBV3-2
J: TRBJ2-1
D: TRBD2
DNA: TGTGCCAGCCAGCCCGGGAGGGAGGGTGAGCAGTTCTTC
CDR3: CASQPGREGEQFF

size: NA
V: TRBV9
J: TRBJ1-2
D: NA
DNA: TGTGCCAGCAGCGTAGCGGGTGGCCCTAACTATGGCTACACCTTC
CDR3: CASSVAGGPNYGYTF

size: NA
V: TRBV6-2/TRBV6-3
J: TRBJ1-2
D: TRBD1
DNA: TGTGCCAGCAGTTCGGACAGGGGGAACTATGGCTACACCTTC
CDR3: CASSSDRGNYGYTF